The next 6 T cell receptor beta chains were all read from a single sample in a study of cytomegalovirus exposure and HLA in healthy donors. Primers: 60 Vbeta forward and 13 Jbeta reverse. Sequenced by immunoSEQ multiplex PCR; TCRdb stores in-frame clones only, minus some. The sample shows around 150,000 clones, 82% of them seen only once. The sequenced sample was PBMCs. The receptors were gathered from a male donor in good health and CMV-seronegative.

In this sample, this clone turned up once. The V call is TRBV11-3, the J call TRBJ2-3; no clear D. CDR1 SGHNT and CDR2 YENEEA come from the germline V gene. The CDR3 contains 14 residues. V shed 1 base and J shed 1 base, with 6 bases lying between them. This CDR3 is CASSLAPGTDTQYF. The CDR3, as DNA: TGTGCCAGCAGCTTAGCTCCGGGCACAGATACGCAGTATTTT.

This chain connects TRBV5-1 to TRBJ2-4; TRBD1 might be the D (6 bases). CDR3 size: 14 residues. Germline values: CDR1 SGHRS, CDR2 YFSETQ. With 5 bases removed from V and 1 base from J, the gap between germline ends came to 10 bases. The CDR3, as DNA: TGCGCCAGCAGTTACGACAGGGCCAAAAACATTCAGTACTTC. Protein: CASSYDRAKNIQYF.

The V and J genes are TRBV7-2 and TRBJ2-2; 10 nucleotides align to TRBD1. Germline assignment: CDR1 SGHTA and CDR2 FQGNSA. The V segment lost 6 bases and the J segment 4 bases; nucleotides outside the gene matches: 11. The CDR3 sequence is 17 residues long. The CDR3 nucleotides are TGTGCCAGCAGGACGTGGACCGGGACAGGGGTCACCGGGGAGCTGTTTTTT. Translated: CASRTWTGTGVTGELFF.

The chain employs TRBV28 and TRBJ1-5, with 8 positions matching TRBD1. CDR1 is MDHEN and CDR2 is SYDVKM in the germline V gene. The J segment lost 11 bases and the V segment lost 8 bases, leaving 11 bases of the junction unmatched. The CDR3 loop spans 13 amino acids. The CDR3 sequence: CASGFTETGAQHF. The CDR3 DNA is TGTGCCAGCGGATTTACTGAGACAGGGGCCCAGCATTTT.

This chain links TRBV2 with TRBJ2-7; 9 bases line up with TRBD2. The CDR3 contains 16 residues. The V and J ends lost 2 bases and 3 bases, in that order; junction bases with no gene match: 8. Per the germline V gene, CDR1 is SNHLY and CDR2 is FYNNEI. The CDR3 DNA follows: TGTGCCAGCAGTGAATCGGGAGCGGGAGGAAACTACGAGCAGTACTTC. Amino acid sequence: CASSESGAGGNYEQYF. The full variable domain, its missing parts supplied by reference TRBV2 and TRBJ2-7, is EPEVTQTPSHQVTQMGQEVILRCVPISNHLYFYWYRQILGQKVEFLVSFYNNEISEKSEIFDDQFSVERPDGSNFTLKIRSTKLEDSAMYFCASSESGAGGNYEQYFGPGTRLTVT.

J is TRBJ2-6 and V is TRBV6-6; TRBD1 matches at 7 bases. The CDR3 totals 15 residues. The germline gives CDR1 MNHNY, CDR2 SVGAGI (reference sequence). With V trimmed by 8 bases and J by 2 bases, 6 bases remained unmatched. CDR3 sequence (DNA): TGTGCCAGCTACGTCACAGGGGCTGGGGCCAACGTCCTGACTTTC. Protein sequence: CASYVTGAGANVLTF.